The sequence of this TCR beta chain was determined in a study of identical twins. Details on this clonotype: Its antigen is as yet unknown.

A single record per CDR3 protein comes from TCRdb applying MiXCR to the 5' RACE reads. This sample has about 300,000 distinct CDR3 sequences, with more than 9% found just once. V gave up 0 bases and J gave up 3 bases, with 8 bases separating them. Germline V CDR1 and CDR2: DFQATT, SNEGSKA (reference sequence). This CDR3 has 14 amino acids. No donor was unhealthy or non-Caucasian. Notes on the study in general: Models came in too low on out-of-frame TCR alpha sharing in monozygotic twins. Where beta out-of-frame sequences were concerned, excess twin sharing was weaker. Analyses based on zero insertions could be partly confounded by invariant MAIT and iNKT cells.

The data also belong to a second study, concerning yellow fever vaccine responses in identical twins.

This clonotype originated in a woman between 18 and 29 years old in good health. The chain carries TRBV20-1 and TRBJ2-2; D is uncertain. The sample consisted of CD8+ T cells sorted from blood. The DNA of the CDR3 is TGCAGTGCTAGAGACCACCTCTACACCGGGGAGCTGTTTTTT. The encoded protein is CSARDHLYTGELFF.